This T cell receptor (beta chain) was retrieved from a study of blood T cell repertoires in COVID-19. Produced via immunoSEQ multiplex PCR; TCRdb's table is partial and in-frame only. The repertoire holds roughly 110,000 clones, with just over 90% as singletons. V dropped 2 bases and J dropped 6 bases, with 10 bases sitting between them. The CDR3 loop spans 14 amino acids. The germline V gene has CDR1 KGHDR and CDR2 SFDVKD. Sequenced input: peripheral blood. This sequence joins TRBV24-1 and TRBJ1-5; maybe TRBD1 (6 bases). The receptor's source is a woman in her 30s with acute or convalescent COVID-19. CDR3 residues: CATSDYRVGQPQHF. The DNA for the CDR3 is TGTGCCACCAGTGATTACAGGGTAGGTCAGCCCCAGCATTTT.